Described below is a single TCR beta chain sequence and its context. The sample originates from a study of blood T cell repertoires in COVID-19. In the original processing: Reference gene primer amplification gave nucleated cell count estimates. Libraries were prepared by immunoSEQ multiplex PCR; TCRdb keeps only in-frame clonotypes and omits some of them. That table furnishes V, J and clone size, whereas the DNA furnished D and trimming. The sample lists 180,000 or so clones, more than 65% occurring once. The sequencing input was PBMCs or T cells enriched from blood (not recorded which). This receptor was obtained from a man aged 50 to 60 who had recovered from COVID-19.

The CDR3, as DNA: TGTGCCAGCAGTTTTTATCACCAAGAGACCCAGTACTTC. Amino acids: CASSFYHQETQYF. The chain is built from TRBV27 and TRBJ2-5; no clear D. The V and J ends lost 3 bases and 0 bases respectively, with 5 bases between them. CDR3 length: 13 residues. Germline loops: CDR1 MNHEY, CDR2 SMNVEV (reference sequence).